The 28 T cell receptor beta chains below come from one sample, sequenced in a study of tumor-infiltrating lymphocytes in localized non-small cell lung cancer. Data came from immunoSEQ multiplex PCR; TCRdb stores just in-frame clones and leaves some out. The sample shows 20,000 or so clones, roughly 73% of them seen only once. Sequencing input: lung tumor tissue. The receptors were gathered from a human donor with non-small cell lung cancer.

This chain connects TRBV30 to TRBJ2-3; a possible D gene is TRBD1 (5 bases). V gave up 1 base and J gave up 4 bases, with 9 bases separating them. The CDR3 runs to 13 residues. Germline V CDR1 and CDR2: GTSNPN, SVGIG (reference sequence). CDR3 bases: TGTGCCTGGAGTGGGGGCGGCCCAGATACGCAGTATTTT. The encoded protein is CAWSGGGPDTQYF.

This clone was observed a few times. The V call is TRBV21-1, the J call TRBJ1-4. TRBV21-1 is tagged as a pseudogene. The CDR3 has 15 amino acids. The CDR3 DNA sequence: TGTGCCAGCAGCAGGTTGAACCTTCGGGAGGAAAAACTGTTTTTT. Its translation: CASSRLNLREEKLFF.

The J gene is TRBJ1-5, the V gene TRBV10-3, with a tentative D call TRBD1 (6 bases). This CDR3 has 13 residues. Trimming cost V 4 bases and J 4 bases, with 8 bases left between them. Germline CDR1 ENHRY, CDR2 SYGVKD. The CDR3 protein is CAISGTENQPQHF. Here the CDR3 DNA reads TGTGCCATCAGTGGGACAGAGAATCAGCCCCAGCATTTT.

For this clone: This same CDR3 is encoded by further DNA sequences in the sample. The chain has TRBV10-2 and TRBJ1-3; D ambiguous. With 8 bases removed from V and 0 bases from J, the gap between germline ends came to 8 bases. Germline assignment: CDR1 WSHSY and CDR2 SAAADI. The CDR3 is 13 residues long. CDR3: CASGVSSGNTIYF. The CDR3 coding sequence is TGCGCCAGCGGGGTCAGCTCTGGAAACACCATATATTTT.

The CDR3 DNA is TGTGCCAGCAGCTTAACCTGGGATGGCAATTCACCCCTCCACTTT. Protein sequence: CASSLTWDGNSPLHF. The chain couples TRBV9 to TRBJ1-6; unclear D gene. Per the germline V gene, CDR1 is SGDLS and CDR2 is YYNGEE. Trimming pared 4 bases from V and 7 bases from J, leaving 15 bases between. There are 15 residues in the CDR3. Variable domain in full (rest from reference TRBV9 and TRBJ1-6): DSGVTQTPKHLITATGQRVTLRCSPRSGDLSVYWYQQSLDQGLQFLIQYYNGEERAKGNILERFSAQQFPDLHSELNLSSLELGDSALYFCASSLTWDGNSPLHFGNGTRLTVT.

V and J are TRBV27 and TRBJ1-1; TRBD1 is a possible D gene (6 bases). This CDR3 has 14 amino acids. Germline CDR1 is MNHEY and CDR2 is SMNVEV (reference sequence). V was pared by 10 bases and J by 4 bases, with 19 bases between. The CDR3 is CATATNRDGTEAFF. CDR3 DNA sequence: TGTGCCACCGCGACCAACAGGGACGGCACTGAAGCTTTCTTT.

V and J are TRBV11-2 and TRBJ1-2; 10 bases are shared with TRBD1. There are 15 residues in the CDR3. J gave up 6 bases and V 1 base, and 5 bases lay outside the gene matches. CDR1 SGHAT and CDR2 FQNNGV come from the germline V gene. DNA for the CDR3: TGTGCCAGCAGCTTAGTCGGGACAGGGGCTGATGGCTACACCTTC. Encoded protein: CASSLVGTGADGYTF.

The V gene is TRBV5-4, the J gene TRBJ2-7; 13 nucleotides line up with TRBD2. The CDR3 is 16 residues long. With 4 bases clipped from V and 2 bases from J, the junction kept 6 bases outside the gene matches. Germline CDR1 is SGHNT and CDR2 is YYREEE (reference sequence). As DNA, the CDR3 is TGTGCCAGCAGCCTCAAACTAGCGGGGGGGACCTACGAGCAGTACTTC. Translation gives CASSLKLAGGTYEQYF. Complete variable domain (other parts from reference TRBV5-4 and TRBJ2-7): ETGVTQSPTHLIKTRGQQVTLRCSSQSGHNTVSWYQQALGQGPQFIFQYYREEENGRGNFPPRFSGLQFPNYSSELNVNALELDDSALYLCASSLKLAGGTYEQYFGPGTRLTVT.

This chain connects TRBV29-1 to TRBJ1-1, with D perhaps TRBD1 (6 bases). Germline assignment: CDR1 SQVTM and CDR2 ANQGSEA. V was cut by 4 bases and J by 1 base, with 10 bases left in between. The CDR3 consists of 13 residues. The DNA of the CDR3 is TGCAGCGTTGCAAGGACAGAGAACACTGAAGCTTTCTTT. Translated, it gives CSVARTENTEAFF.

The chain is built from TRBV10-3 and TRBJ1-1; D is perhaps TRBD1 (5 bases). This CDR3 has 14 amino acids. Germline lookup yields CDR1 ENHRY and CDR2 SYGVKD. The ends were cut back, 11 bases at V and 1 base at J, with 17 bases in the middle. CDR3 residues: CAVGRDGANTEAFF. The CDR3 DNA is TGTGCCGTAGGACGGGACGGGGCGAACACTGAAGCTTTCTTT.

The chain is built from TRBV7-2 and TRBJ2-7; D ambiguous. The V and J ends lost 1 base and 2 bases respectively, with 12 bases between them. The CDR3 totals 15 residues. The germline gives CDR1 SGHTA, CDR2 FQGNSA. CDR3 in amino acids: CASSLGGTRAYEQYF. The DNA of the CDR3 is TGTGCCAGCAGCTTAGGGGGTACCAGAGCCTACGAGCAGTACTTC.

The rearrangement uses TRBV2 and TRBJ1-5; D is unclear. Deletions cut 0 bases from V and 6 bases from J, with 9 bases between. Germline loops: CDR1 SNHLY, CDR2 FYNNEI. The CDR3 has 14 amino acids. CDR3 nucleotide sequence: TGTGCCAGCAGTGAAGCGCGTGGCCCTCAGCCCCAGCATTTT. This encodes CASSEARGPQPQHF. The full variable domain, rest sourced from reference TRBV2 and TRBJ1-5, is EPEVTQTPSHQVTQMGQEVILRCVPISNHLYFYWYRQILGQKVEFLVSFYNNEISEKSEIFDDQFSVERPDGSNFTLKIRSTKLEDSAMYFCASSEARGPQPQHFGDGTRLSIL.

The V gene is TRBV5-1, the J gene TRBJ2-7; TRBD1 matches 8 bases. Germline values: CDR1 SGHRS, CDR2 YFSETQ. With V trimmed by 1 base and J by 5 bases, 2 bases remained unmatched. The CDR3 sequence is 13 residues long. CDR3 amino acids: CASSLNRGNEQYF. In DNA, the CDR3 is TGCGCCAGCAGCTTGAACAGGGGGAACGAGCAGTACTTC.

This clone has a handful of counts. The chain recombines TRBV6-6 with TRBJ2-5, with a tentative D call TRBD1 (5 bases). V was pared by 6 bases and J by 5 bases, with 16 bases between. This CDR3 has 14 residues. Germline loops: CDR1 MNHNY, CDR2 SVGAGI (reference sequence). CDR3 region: CASRTGPAGETQYF. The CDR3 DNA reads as TGTGCCAGCAGAACGGGTCCGGCAGGGGAGACCCAGTACTTC.

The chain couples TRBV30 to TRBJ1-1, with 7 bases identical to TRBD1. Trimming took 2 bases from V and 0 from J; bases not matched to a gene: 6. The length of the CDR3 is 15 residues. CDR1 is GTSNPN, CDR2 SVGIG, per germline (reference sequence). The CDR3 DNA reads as TGTGCCTGGAGTTCGACCGGGACAGTGAACACTGAAGCTTTCTTT. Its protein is CAWSSTGTVNTEAFF.

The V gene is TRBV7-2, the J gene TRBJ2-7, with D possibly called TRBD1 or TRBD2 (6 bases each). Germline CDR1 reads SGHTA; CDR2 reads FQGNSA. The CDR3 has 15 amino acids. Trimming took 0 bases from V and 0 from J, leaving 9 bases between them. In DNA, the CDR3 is TGTGCCAGCAGCTTAGCCGGGGGCCGCTCCTACGAGCAGTACTTC. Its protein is CASSLAGGRSYEQYF.

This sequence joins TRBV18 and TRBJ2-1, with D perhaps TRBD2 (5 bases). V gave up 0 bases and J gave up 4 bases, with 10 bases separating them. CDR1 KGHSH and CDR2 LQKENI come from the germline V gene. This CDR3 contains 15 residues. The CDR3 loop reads CASSPPGTGYNEQFF. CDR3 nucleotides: TGTGCCAGCTCACCACCGGGTACGGGATACAATGAGCAGTTCTTC. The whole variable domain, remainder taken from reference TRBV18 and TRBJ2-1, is NAGVMQNPRHLVRRRGQEARLRCSPMKGHSHVYWYRQLPEEGLKFMVYLQKENIIDESGMPKERFSAEFPKEGPSILRIQQVVRGDSAAYFCASSPPGTGYNEQFFGPGTRLTVL.

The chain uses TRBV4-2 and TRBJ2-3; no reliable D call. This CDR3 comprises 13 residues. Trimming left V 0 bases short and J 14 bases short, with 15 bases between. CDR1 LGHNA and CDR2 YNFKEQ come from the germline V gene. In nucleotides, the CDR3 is TGTGCCAGCAGCCAAGATTTGGGTCTTCAGGCGTATTTT. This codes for CASSQDLGLQAYF.

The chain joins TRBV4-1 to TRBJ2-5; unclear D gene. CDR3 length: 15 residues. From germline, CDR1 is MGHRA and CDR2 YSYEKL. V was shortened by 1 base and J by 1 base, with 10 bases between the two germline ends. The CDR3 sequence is CASSQGGGSQETQYF. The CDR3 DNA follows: TGCGCCAGCAGCCAAGGTGGCGGAAGCCAAGAGACCCAGTACTTC.

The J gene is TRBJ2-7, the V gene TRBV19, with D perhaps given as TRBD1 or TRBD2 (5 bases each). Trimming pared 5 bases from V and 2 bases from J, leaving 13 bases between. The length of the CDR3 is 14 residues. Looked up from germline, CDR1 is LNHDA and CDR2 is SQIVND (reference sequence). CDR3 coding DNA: TGTGCCAGTAGTCTCCACGGGACCCCCTACGAGCAGTACTTC. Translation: CASSLHGTPYEQYF.

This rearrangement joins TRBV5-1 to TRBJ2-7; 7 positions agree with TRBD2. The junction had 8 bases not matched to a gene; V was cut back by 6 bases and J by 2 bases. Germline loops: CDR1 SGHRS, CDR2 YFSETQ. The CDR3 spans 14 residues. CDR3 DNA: TGCGCCAGCACCTCTAGCGGTCTAACCTACGAGCAGTACTTC. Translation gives CASTSSGLTYEQYF.

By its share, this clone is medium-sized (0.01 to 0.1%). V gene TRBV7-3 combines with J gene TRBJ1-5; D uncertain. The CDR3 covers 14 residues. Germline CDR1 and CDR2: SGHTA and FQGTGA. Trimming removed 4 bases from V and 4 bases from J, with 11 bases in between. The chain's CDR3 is CASSSQSSNQPQHF. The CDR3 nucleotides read TGTGCCAGCAGCTCCCAAAGTAGTAATCAGCCCCAGCATTTT.

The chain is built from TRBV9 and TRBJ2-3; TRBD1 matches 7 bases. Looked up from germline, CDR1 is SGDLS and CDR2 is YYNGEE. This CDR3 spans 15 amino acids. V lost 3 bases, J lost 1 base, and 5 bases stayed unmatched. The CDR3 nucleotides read TGTGCCAGCAGCGCCTTAGGGGGCGGCACAGATACGCAGTATTTT. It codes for CASSALGGGTDTQYF.

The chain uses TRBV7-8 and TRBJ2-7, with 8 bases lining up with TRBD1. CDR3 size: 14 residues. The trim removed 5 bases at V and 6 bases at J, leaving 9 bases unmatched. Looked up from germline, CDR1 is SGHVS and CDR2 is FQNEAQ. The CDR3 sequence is CASSTGTGSSEQYF. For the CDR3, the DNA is TGTGCCAGCAGCACTGGGACAGGCAGCTCCGAGCAGTACTTC.

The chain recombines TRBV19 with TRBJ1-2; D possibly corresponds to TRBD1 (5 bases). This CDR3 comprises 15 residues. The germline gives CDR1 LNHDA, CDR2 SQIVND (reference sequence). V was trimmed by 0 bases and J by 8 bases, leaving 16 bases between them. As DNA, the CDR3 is TGTGCCAGTAGTATAGATCTAAGAGGGGCCGTCGGCTACACCTTC. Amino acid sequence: CASSIDLRGAVGYTF.

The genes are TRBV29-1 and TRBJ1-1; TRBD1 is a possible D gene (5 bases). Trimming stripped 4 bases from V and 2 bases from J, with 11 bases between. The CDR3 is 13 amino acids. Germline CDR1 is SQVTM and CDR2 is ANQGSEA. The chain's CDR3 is CSVGRGENTEAFF. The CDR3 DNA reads TGCAGCGTTGGGAGGGGCGAAAACACTGAAGCTTTCTTT.

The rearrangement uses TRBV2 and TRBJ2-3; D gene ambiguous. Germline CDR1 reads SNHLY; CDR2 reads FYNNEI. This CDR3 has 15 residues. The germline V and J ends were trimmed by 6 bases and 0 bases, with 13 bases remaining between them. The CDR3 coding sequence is TGTGCCAGCAGGAGAGAGATGTCTAGCACAGATACGCAGTATTTT. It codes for CASRREMSSTDTQYF.

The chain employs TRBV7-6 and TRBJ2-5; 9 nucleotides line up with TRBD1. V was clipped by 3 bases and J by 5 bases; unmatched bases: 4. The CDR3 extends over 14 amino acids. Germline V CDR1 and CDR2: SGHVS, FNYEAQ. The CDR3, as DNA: TGTGCCAGCAGCTTTCAGGGGACAGGGGAGACCCAGTACTTC. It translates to CASSFQGTGETQYF.